Presented here are 32 T cell receptor beta chains from one specimen sequenced in a study of cytomegalovirus exposure and HLA in healthy donors. PCR used 60 Vbeta primers and 13 Jbeta primers. This table comes from immunoSEQ multiplex PCR, and its TCRdb copy is limited to in-frame clones, with some not included. The table has 90,000 to 110,000 clones, around 81% seen once. Sequencing was carried out using PBMCs. The receptor source for this set is a woman aged 25 to 45 in good health and CMV-seronegative.

V and J are TRBV6-4 and TRBJ2-1, with 12 bases identical to TRBD2. This CDR3 region has 13 residues. V gave up 6 bases and J gave up 12 bases; unmatched junction bases: 6. CDR1 and CDR2 (germline): MRHNA, SNTAGT. The CDR3 nucleotides read TGTGCCAGCAGACAACTAGCGGGAGGTGCGCAGTTCTTC. Protein: CASRQLAGGAQFF.

This clone was recorded a few times. The chain joins TRBV28 to TRBJ1-3; D remains unclear. The CDR3 extends over 16 amino acids. Between the trimmed V and J ends, which lost 2 bases and 4 bases, there was a span of 15 bases. CDR1 MDHEN and CDR2 SYDVKM come from the germline V gene. The CDR3 DNA reads as TGTGCCAGCAGTTTACGGGTTGTAACGGTGGGAAACACCATATATTTT. It encodes CASSLRVVTVGNTIYF.

A single count supports this clone. The chain combines TRBV7-2 with TRBJ2-3; TRBD1 agrees at 8 bases. V was clipped by 4 bases and J by 2 bases; unmatched bases: 14. Germline values: CDR1 SGHTA, CDR2 FQGNSA. The CDR3 is 18 residues long. DNA of the CDR3: TGTGCCAGCAGCTCGGGACAGGTTGGAAGGGTGGTCACAGATACGCAGTATTTT. Protein sequence: CASSSGQVGRVVTDTQYF.

The rearrangement links TRBV29-1 to TRBJ2-3, with 9 bases aligning to TRBD1. The length of the CDR3 is 14 residues. V shed 7 bases and J 2 bases; nucleotides not matched to a gene: 7. Germline loops: CDR1 SQVTM, CDR2 ANQGSEA. CDR3 DNA: TGCAGCGGCAAAGGGACAGGGAACACAGATACGCAGTATTTT. Amino acid sequence: CSGKGTGNTDTQYF.

This clone was picked up one time. The chain links TRBV5-1 to TRBJ2-5, with TRBD2 identical over 14 bases. The V segment lost 0 bases and the J segment 6 bases; nucleotides outside the gene matches: 10. CDR3 length: 18 residues. Germline CDR1 is SGHRS and CDR2 is YFSETQ. CDR3 in DNA: TGCGCCAGCAGCTTGGCGCGGGGGACTAGCGGGAGTCGGAAGACCCAGTACTTC. Translation: CASSLARGTSGSRKTQYF. Supplemented by reference TRBV5-1 and TRBJ2-5, the full variable domain reads KAGVTQTPRYLIKTRGQQVTLSCSPISGHRSVSWYQQTPGQGLQFLFEYFSETQRNKGNFPGRFSGRQFSNSRSEMNVSTLELGDSALYLCASSLARGTSGSRKTQYFGPGTRLLVL.

V usage is TRBV9 and J usage is TRBJ2-3, with 9 bases fitting TRBD1. The CDR3 is 17 residues long. Trimming took 4 bases from V and 5 from J; bases not matched to a gene: 14. CDR1 is SGDLS, CDR2 YYNGEE, per germline. CDR3 DNA sequence: TGTGCCAGCAGCCCCGACGAAGGACAGGGGAGGGTAGATACGCAGTATTTT. Protein product: CASSPDEGQGRVDTQYF.

The chain joins TRBV19 to TRBJ2-1, with no clear D. The CDR3 totals 11 residues. The V end lost 7 bases, the J end lost 5 bases, and 6 bases lay between the germline ends. Germline lookup yields CDR1 LNHDA and CDR2 SQIVND (reference sequence). The CDR3 loop is CASILNNEQFF. In DNA form, the CDR3 reads TGTGCCAGTATCCTAAACAATGAGCAGTTCTTC.

The chain carries TRBV19 and TRBJ2-4, with TRBD2 matching over 7 bases. Germline CDR1 reads LNHDA; CDR2 reads SQIVND (reference sequence). J lost 9 bases, V lost 3 bases, and 8 bases had no gene match. The length of the CDR3 is 14 residues. In DNA, the CDR3 is TGTGCCAGTAGTATTGAGCTGACTAGCAGCATTCAGTACTTC. Its translation is CASSIELTSSIQYF.

This chain links TRBV7-8 with TRBJ1-2; D not resolved. This CDR3 contains 15 residues. Trimming stripped 2 bases from V and 0 bases from J, with 10 bases between. CDR1 is SGHVS, CDR2 FQNEAQ, per germline. CDR3 sequence reads: CASSLFDGTNYGYTF. In DNA, the CDR3 is TGTGCCAGCAGCTTATTTGACGGGACTAACTATGGCTACACCTTC.

This rearrangement joins TRBV2 to TRBJ2-7, with 11 bases that match TRBD2. J was trimmed by 4 bases and V by 3 bases; bases with no gene match: 26. CDR1 and CDR2 from the germline V gene are SNHLY and FYNNEI. The CDR3 is 22 residues long. The CDR3 nucleotides are TGTGCCAGCAGTGAGGAGCTATTGGGGGCACTAGTTAGCGGGAGGGCCGAATACGAGCAGTACTTC. It translates to CASSEELLGALVSGRAEYEQYF.

The table lists this clone with a few counts. The chain couples TRBV2 to TRBJ2-7; D is perhaps TRBD1 (6 bases). V was pared by 6 bases and J by 7 bases, with 10 bases between. The CDR3 covers 11 residues. Looked up from germline, CDR1 is SNHLY and CDR2 is FYNNEI. The CDR3 spells CASRQGIEQYF. The CDR3 nucleotides are TGTGCCAGCAGACAGGGTATTGAGCAGTACTTC.

This sequence joins TRBV5-1 and TRBJ2-5; D might be TRBD1 (6 bases). CDR1 is SGHRS, CDR2 YFSETQ, per germline. The CDR3 consists of 13 residues. V was shortened by 3 bases and J by 1 base, with 7 bases between the two germline ends. CDR3 region: CASSWDTQETQYF. CDR3 nucleotides: TGCGCCAGCAGCTGGGACACCCAAGAGACCCAGTACTTC.

The chain employs TRBV9 and TRBJ1-4; tentatively, D is TRBD1 (5 bases). The V gene lost 0 bases and the J gene lost 7 bases, with 16 bases spanning the gap. Germline V gives CDR1 SGDLS, CDR2 YYNGEE. This CDR3 has 16 amino acids. This CDR3 reads CASSVGGSGRGEKLFF. CDR3 sequence (DNA): TGTGCCAGCAGCGTAGGTGGTTCAGGGCGCGGTGAAAAACTGTTTTTT. The whole variable domain, filled in from reference TRBV9 and TRBJ1-4, reads DSGVTQTPKHLITATGQRVTLRCSPRSGDLSVYWYQQSLDQGLQFLIQYYNGEERAKGNILERFSAQQFPDLHSELNLSSLELGDSALYFCASSVGGSGRGEKLFFGSGTQLSVL.

V usage is TRBV9 and J usage is TRBJ2-7, with 7 bases aligning to TRBD1. The CDR3 has 15 amino acids. Germline assignment: CDR1 SGDLS and CDR2 YYNGEE. V lost 3 bases, J lost 4 bases, and 10 bases stayed unmatched. The CDR3 nucleotides are TGTGCCAGCAGCGAAACCGGGACAGAACGTTACGAGCAGTACTTC. This codes for CASSETGTERYEQYF.

The chain is built from TRBV4-3 and TRBJ2-3; TRBD2 matches 12 bases. V lost 3 bases to trimming and J lost 5 bases; unmatched junction nucleotides: 3. The CDR3 loop spans 15 amino acids. Germline lookup yields CDR1 LGHNA and CDR2 YSLEER. CDR3 nucleotide sequence: TGCGCCAGCAGCCAGACTAGCGGGAGTGAAGATACGCAGTATTTT. Amino acids: CASSQTSGSEDTQYF.

CDR3: CASSSTRTDTQYF. The DNA of the CDR3 is TGCGCCAGCAGCTCGACACGCACAGATACGCAGTATTTT. V usage is TRBV5-1 and J usage is TRBJ2-3; D is undetermined. Germline V CDR1 and CDR2: SGHRS, YFSETQ. CDR3 length equals 13 residues. V was trimmed by 3 bases and J by 1 base, leaving 6 bases between them. Full variable domain (remainder filled in from reference TRBV5-1 and TRBJ2-3): KAGVTQTPRYLIKTRGQQVTLSCSPISGHRSVSWYQQTPGQGLQFLFEYFSETQRNKGNFPGRFSGRQFSNSRSEMNVSTLELGDSALYLCASSSTRTDTQYFGPGTRLTVL.

The chain combines TRBV18 with TRBJ2-1; 13 bases agree with TRBD2. V dropped 3 bases and J dropped 7; count of bases not matched to a gene: 3. CDR3 length: 15 residues. Germline V CDR1 and CDR2: KGHSH, LQKENI. As DNA, the CDR3 is TGTGCCAGCTCACCGGGACTAGCGGGACTAAATGAGCAGTTCTTC. Translated, it gives CASSPGLAGLNEQFF.

This clone has only one observation. This chain connects TRBV6-1 to TRBJ1-1; perhaps TRBD1 as D (5 bases). Germline CDR1 and CDR2: MNHNS and SASEGT. The length of the CDR3 is 14 residues. The germline V and J ends were trimmed by 3 bases and 3 bases, with 11 bases remaining between them. CDR3 coding DNA: TGTGCCAGCAGTGACAGGGTAGGAGACACTGAAGCTTTCTTT. Translation gives CASSDRVGDTEAFF.

The rearrangement uses TRBV6-6 and TRBJ2-5; D uncertain. V lost 0 bases, J lost 2 bases, and 7 bases lay in between. Germline V gene data show CDR1 as MNHNY and CDR2 as SVGAGI (reference sequence). The CDR3 covers 14 residues. The chain's CDR3 is CASSYSYSQETQYF. The DNA for the CDR3 is TGTGCCAGCAGTTACTCGTACTCTCAAGAGACCCAGTACTTC.

The chain has TRBV7-3 and TRBJ2-7; 7 nucleotides align to TRBD2. With 0 bases clipped from V and 6 bases from J, the junction kept 5 bases outside the gene matches. This CDR3 has 14 residues. In germline, CDR1 is SGHTA, CDR2 FQGTGA. CDR3 region: CASSLTGGSSEQYF. In DNA, the CDR3 is TGTGCCAGCAGCTTAACGGGCGGGAGCTCCGAGCAGTACTTC.

V and J are TRBV4-1 and TRBJ2-1; 11 bases align to TRBD2. Unmatched junction bases numbered 5, after V lost 4 bases and J lost 6 bases. Germline-derived CDR1 and CDR2 are MGHRA and YSYEKL. The CDR3 runs to 15 residues. CDR3 nucleotide sequence: TGCGCCAGCAGCCCGGGGACTAGCGGACGCAATGAGCAGTTCTTC. Residues: CASSPGTSGRNEQFF.

The chain combines TRBV11-2 with TRBJ2-6, with D uncertain. V was pared by 6 bases and J by 2 bases, with 11 bases between. This CDR3 comprises 15 residues. Germline V gene sequence: CDR1 SGHAT, CDR2 FQNNGV. CDR3 nucleotide sequence: TGTGCCAGCAGTCAAACTGCCACTGGGGCCAACGTCCTGACTTTC. Translating gives CASSQTATGANVLTF. Supplemented by reference TRBV11-2 and TRBJ2-6, the full variable domain reads EAGVAQSPRYKIIEKRQSVAFWCNPISGHATLYWYQQILGQGPKLLIQFQNNGVVDDSQLPKDRFSAERLKGVDSTLKIQPAKLEDSAVYLCASSQTATGANVLTFGAGSRLTVL.

The chain is built from TRBV18 and TRBJ2-3, with D maybe TRBD2 (6 bases). V lost 6 bases and J lost 2, with 12 bases in between. Germline V gene lookup returns CDR1 KGHSH and CDR2 LQKENI. CDR3 length equals 14 residues. The CDR3 bases are TGTGCCAGCTCGACGACTAGAACCACAGATACGCAGTATTTT. It encodes CASSTTRTTDTQYF.

The chain joins TRBV27 to TRBJ2-2; 7 nucleotides align to TRBD2. CDR1 and CDR2 from the germline V gene are MNHEY and SMNVEV (reference sequence). Trimming took 1 base from V and 1 from J; bases not matched to a gene: 0. The CDR3 loop spans 15 amino acids. The DNA for the CDR3 is TGTGCCAGCAGTTTATGGGGGGGGAACACCGGGGAGCTGTTTTTT. Its translation: CASSLWGGNTGELFF.

The chain uses TRBV7-2 and TRBJ1-3, with D possibly being TRBD1 (6 bases). The CDR3 totals 15 residues. The V end was cut by 5 bases, the J end by 2 bases, with 13 bases between. Germline loops: CDR1 SGHTA, CDR2 FQGNSA. CDR3 in DNA: TGTGCCAGCAGCCGGACAGCGGATACTGGAAACACCATATATTTT. Amino acids: CASSRTADTGNTIYF.

This clone appeared a single time. This chain links TRBV18 with TRBJ1-1, with 9 positions matching TRBD1. Looked up from germline, CDR1 is KGHSH and CDR2 is LQKENI. This CDR3 is built from 16 residues. V lost 4 bases to trimming and J lost 3 bases; unmatched junction nucleotides: 9. CDR3: CASSRSPRDRDTEAFF. The DNA of the CDR3 is TGTGCCAGCTCACGCTCGCCCCGGGACAGGGACACTGAAGCTTTCTTT.

The V and J genes are TRBV6-4 and TRBJ2-2; the match to TRBD2 covers 7 bases. V shed 8 bases, J shed 6 bases, and the junction held 12 bases outside the gene matches. The CDR3 is 15 amino acids. CDR1 is MRHNA, CDR2 SNTAGT, per germline. CDR3 bases: TGTGCCAGCGGACGGCGGGAGCCTGTATCCGGGGAGCTGTTTTTT. The encoded protein is CASGRREPVSGELFF.

V usage is TRBV14 and J usage is TRBJ2-1; D ambiguous. The CDR3 length is 14 residues. Trimming stripped 0 bases from V and 10 bases from J, with 13 bases between. CDR1 and CDR2 (germline): SGHDN, FVKESK. CDR3: CASSQDLKIREQFF. The CDR3 DNA reads as TGTGCCAGCAGCCAAGATCTTAAGATACGGGAGCAGTTCTTC.

This clone was picked up one time. CDR3 sequence (DNA): TGTGCCAGTAGCGGGGGGACAGGGGTTGTAAGGCAGTTCTTC. It codes for CASSGGTGVVRQFF. The gene calls are TRBV19 and TRBJ2-1, with 10 bases fitting TRBD1. This CDR3 contains 14 residues. Losses at the gene ends were 6 bases for V and 12 bases for J; bases not matched to a gene: 11. In germline, CDR1 is LNHDA, CDR2 SQIVND (reference sequence). Drawing the rest from reference TRBV19 and TRBJ2-1, the complete variable domain is DGGITQSPKYLFRKEGQNVTLSCEQNLNHDAMYWYRQDPGQGLRLIYYSQIVNDFQKGDIAEGYSVSREKKESFPLTVTSAQKNPTAFYLCASSGGTGVVRQFFGPGTRLTVL.

The J gene is TRBJ1-1, the V gene TRBV5-6; the D gene is possibly TRBD1 (6 bases). Germline-derived CDR1 and CDR2 are SGHDT and YYEEEE. The V end was cut by 0 bases, the J end by 1 base, with 16 bases between. The CDR3 covers 17 residues. The CDR3 coding sequence is TGTGCCAGCAGCTTGGCACAGGGTGGGGTATGGAACACTGAAGCTTTCTTT. Translated, it gives CASSLAQGGVWNTEAFF.

The chain is built from TRBV6-6 and TRBJ2-1, with 11 bases matching TRBD2. V was pared by 4 bases and J by 5 bases, with 7 bases of the junction left unmatched. Germline V lookup: CDR1 MNHNY, CDR2 SVGAGI (reference sequence). The CDR3 spans 16 residues. For the CDR3, the DNA is TGTGCCAGCAGTTCCCCGGGGACTAGCGGAAACAATGAGCAGTTCTTC. Translating gives CASSSPGTSGNNEQFF.

The chain is built from TRBV2 and TRBJ1-5, with D perhaps matching TRBD1 (5 bases). Germline-derived CDR1 and CDR2 are SNHLY and FYNNEI. Trimming removed 4 bases from V and 6 bases from J, with 10 bases in between. The CDR3 contains 13 residues. In nucleotides, the CDR3 is TGTGCCAGCAGTGCCCAGGGAGGTCAGCCCCAGCATTTT. It codes for CASSAQGGQPQHF.